Below are 5 T cell receptor beta chains sequenced from a single sample in a study of T-cell reconstitution after alpha-beta-depleted transplantation in children. Unique molecular identifiers were built into the TCRbeta library. TCRdb used MiXCR to reprocess the PCR reads, holding one entry per CDR3 protein. The table lists fewer than 550,000 distinct CDR3 sequences, approximately 10% of them singletons. This specimen consisted of PBMCs, mostly from graft donor cells, obtained 180 days after TCRalphabeta/CD19-depleted stem cell transplant. The receptors stem from a female patient aged 2 to 10 who had a stem cell transplant for aplastic anemia, so the T cells may come from the graft donor.

This clonotype was detected a few times. CDR3 amino acids: CATSDRSRVGTPDTQYF. The CDR3 region has the DNA TGTGCCACCAGTGACCGCTCGCGGGTGGGGACCCCAGATACGCAGTATTTT. This sequence joins TRBV24-1 and TRBJ2-3; D might be TRBD1 or TRBD2, each matching 5 bases. The CDR3 loop spans 17 amino acids. V gave up 4 bases and J gave up 4 bases, with 20 bases separating them. Germline V CDR1 and CDR2: KGHDR, SFDVKD.

This clonotype was counted between two and nine times. V gene TRBV6-2 or TRBV6-3 combines with J gene TRBJ2-1; D may match TRBD1 or TRBD2 (6 bases each). V shed 5 bases and J shed 4 bases, with 12 bases lying between them. The CDR3 consists of 14 residues. The V gene's germline CDR1 is MNHEY and CDR2 SVGEGT. CDR3 region: CASSQGRPYNEQFF. DNA for the CDR3: TGTGCCAGCAGTCAGGGGAGGCCGTACAATGAGCAGTTCTTC.

The chain recombines TRBV12-5 with TRBJ2-7, with D tentatively TRBD1 (6 bases). The CDR3 is made up of 11 amino acids. V was trimmed by 7 bases and J by 4 bases, leaving 8 bases between them. The germline V gene has CDR1 LGHNT and CDR2 FRNRAP. CDR3 nucleotides: TGTGCTAGTGCCACAGGGTACGAGCAGTACGTC. It codes for CASATGYEQYV.

This clonotype turned up a few times. The CDR3 coding sequence is TGTGCCAGCAGTTTATTCTACGAGCAGTACGTC. It yields the protein CASSLFYEQYV. The V gene is TRBV28, the J gene TRBJ2-7; no clear D gene. Per germline, CDR1 MDHEN and CDR2 SYDVKM. Trimming removed 1 base at V and 3 bases at J, with 1 base between. The CDR3 spans 11 residues.

The V gene is TRBV6-1, the J gene TRBJ1-6; D possibly corresponds to TRBD1 (5 bases). V was cut by 6 bases and J by 4 bases, with 13 bases left in between. In germline, CDR1 is MNHNS, CDR2 SASEGT. The CDR3 totals 15 residues. The CDR3 nucleotides read TGTGCCAGCAGCCCGACAGACGTTTATAATTCACCCCTCCACTTT. Amino acids: CASSPTDVYNSPLHF.